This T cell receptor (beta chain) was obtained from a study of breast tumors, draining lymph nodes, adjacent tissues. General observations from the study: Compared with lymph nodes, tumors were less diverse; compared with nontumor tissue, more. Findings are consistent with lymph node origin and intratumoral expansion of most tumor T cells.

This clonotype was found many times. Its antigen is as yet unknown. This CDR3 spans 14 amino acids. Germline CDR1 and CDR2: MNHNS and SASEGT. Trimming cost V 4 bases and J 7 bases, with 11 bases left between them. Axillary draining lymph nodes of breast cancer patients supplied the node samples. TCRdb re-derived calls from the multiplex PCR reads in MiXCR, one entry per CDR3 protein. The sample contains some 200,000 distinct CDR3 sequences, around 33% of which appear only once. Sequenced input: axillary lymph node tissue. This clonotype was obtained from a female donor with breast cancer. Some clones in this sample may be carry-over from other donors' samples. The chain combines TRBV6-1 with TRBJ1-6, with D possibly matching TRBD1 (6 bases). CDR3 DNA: TGTGCCAGCAGTGGATACACAGGGAATTCACCCCTCCACTTT. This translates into CASSGYTGNSPLHF.